This TCR beta chain was profiled in a study of cytomegalovirus exposure and HLA in healthy donors. Overall study context: The approximately 120 validation repertoires and the approximately 700 first-cohort repertoires shared a platform, a later analysis reported.

This clone was counted once. Its matching antigen is unknown. This CDR3 spans 13 amino acids. V was clipped by 4 bases and J by 3 bases, with 7 bases between them. From germline, CDR1 is MDHEN and CDR2 SYDVKM. Points from the study as a whole: Published work reported that the classifier diagnosed cytomegalovirus status with high specificity and sensitivity. Subsequent analysis of the 120 or so validation repertoires found a tendency for first-cohort TCR clusters to co-occur. Cytomegalovirus association was assigned to some 160 TCR beta chains.

The method was immunoSEQ multiplex PCR; TCRdb's version includes in-frame clones alone and lacks a portion of them. Among around 60,000 clones, over 85% were seen once, and the ten largest hold about 0.95%. This TCR was recovered from a young man in good health and CMV-seronegative. Sample: PBMCs. The rearrangement links TRBV28 to TRBJ2-1; tentative D call: TRBD2 (6 bases). The CDR3 is CASSSGSYNEQFF. The CDR3 nucleotides read TGTGCCAGCAGTTCCGGGAGCTACAATGAGCAGTTCTTC.